This TCR beta chain originates from a study of OX40 agonist ivuxolimab in advanced cancers. The protocol was immunoSEQ multiplex PCR, while the TCRdb copy is restricted to in-frame clones and leaves out a portion. Among roughly 26,000 clones, over 60% were seen once, and the ten largest hold 14%. Unmatched junction bases numbered 7, after V lost 6 bases and J lost 6 bases. Germline CDR1 reads MNHEY; CDR2 reads SVGAGI. This CDR3 is 15 amino acids long. The clonotype originates from an adult with an advanced solid tumor such as melanoma, head and neck, liver or kidney cancer. The sequenced sample was CD4+ or CD8+ T cells sorted from blood, obtained in a trial of the OX40 agonist ivuxolimab. V usage is TRBV6-5 and J usage is TRBJ2-3; 12 bases are shared with TRBD1. CDR3 protein: CASRRDRGLSDTQYF. CDR3 sequence (DNA): TGTGCCAGCAGAAGGGACAGGGGGCTTTCTGATACGCAGTATTTT.